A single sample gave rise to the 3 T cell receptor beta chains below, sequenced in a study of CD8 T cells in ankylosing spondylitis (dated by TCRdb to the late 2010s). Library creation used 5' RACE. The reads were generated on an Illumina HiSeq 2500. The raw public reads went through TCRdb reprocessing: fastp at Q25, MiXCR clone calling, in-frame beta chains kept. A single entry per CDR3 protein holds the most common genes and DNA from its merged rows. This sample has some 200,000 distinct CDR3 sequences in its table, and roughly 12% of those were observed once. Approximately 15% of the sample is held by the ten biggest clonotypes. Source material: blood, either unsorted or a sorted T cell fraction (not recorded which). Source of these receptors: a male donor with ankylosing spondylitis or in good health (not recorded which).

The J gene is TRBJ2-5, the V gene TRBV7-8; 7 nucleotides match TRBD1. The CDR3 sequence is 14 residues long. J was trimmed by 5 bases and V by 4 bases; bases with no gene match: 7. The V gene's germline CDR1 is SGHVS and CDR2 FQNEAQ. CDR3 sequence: CASSSTGLGETQYF. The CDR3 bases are TGTGCCAGCAGCTCGACAGGGTTGGGGGAGACCCAGTACTTC.

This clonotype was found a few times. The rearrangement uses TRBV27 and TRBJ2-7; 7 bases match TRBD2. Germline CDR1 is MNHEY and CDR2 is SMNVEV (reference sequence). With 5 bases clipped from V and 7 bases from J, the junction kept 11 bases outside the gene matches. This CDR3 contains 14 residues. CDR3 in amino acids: CASSPRGSMGEQYF. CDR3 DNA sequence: TGTGCCAGCAGTCCGCGCGGGAGCATGGGAGAGCAGTACTTC.

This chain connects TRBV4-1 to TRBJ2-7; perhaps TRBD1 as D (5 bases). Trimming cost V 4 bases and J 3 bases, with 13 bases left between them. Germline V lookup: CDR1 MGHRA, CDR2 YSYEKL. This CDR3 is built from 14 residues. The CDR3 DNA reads TGCGCCAGCAGCCCCCAGACAGCCGACTACGAGCAGTACTTC. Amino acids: CASSPQTADYEQYF.